This T cell receptor beta chain was recorded in a study of regulatory T cells in long-lasting Graves disease. On this clonotype itself: Its antigen is not known. Likely a read error: the CDR3 ends without its conserved phenylalanine or tryptophan.

The V and J ends lost 1 base and 1 base respectively, with 11 bases between them. Germline CDR1 reads DFQATT; CDR2 reads SNEGSKA (reference sequence). The CDR3 has 14 residues. Time point noted: persistent/refractory GD, antithyroid drugs over 5 years with positive TRAb. The TCR library used RNA extracted from PBMCs. Graves' disease diagnoses used American Thyroid Association guidelines. Peripheral blood, roughly 9.2 milliliters per patient, was collected in EDTA tubes. HTBI primers from iRepertoire and Arm-PCR of CDR3 regions yielded the TCR beta libraries. Authors' processing steps: Across the samples, identification revealed 60 to 75 TRBV and over 12 TRBJ segments. TCRdb re-called the multiplex PCR reads with MiXCR, one entry per CDR3 protein. These V and J calls originate from TCRdb's pipeline instead of the authors' own analysis. The sample includes over 650,000 distinct CDR3 sequences, around 30% of them seen just once.

Whole-study results and caveats: There were preferences for TRBV28, TRBJ1-2 and TRBJ2-5 in persistent disease.

The sample here was peripheral blood mononuclear cells (PBMCs), taken when the disease was refractory, from a patient treated with antithyroid drugs. The sequence was obtained from a female donor with Graves disease. V and J are TRBV20-1 and TRBJ2-7; D is possibly TRBD2 (6 bases). The CDR3 bases are TGCAGTGCTAGAGGGGGGAGCGGGTCCTACGAGCAGTACCTC. It specifies CSARGGSGSYEQYL.